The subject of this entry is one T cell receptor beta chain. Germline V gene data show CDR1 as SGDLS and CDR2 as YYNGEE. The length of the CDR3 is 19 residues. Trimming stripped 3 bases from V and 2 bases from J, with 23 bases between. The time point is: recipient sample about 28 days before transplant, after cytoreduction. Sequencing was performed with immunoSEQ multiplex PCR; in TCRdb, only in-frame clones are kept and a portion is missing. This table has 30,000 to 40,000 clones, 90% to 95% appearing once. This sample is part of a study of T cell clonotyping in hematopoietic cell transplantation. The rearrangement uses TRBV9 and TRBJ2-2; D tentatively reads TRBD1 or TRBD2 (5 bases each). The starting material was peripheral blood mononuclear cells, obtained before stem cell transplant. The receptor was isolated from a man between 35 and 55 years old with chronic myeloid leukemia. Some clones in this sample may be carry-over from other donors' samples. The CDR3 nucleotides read TGTGCCAGCAGCGGCGCCGGGACGGGGTCCCCTTTTAACACCGGGGAGCTGTTTTTT. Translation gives CASSGAGTGSPFNTGELFF.